The 26 T cell receptor beta chains reported below all come from one sample, sequenced in a study of T-cell memory formation after mild COVID-19. TCRdb re-analysed the 5' RACE reads in MiXCR, keeping a single row per CDR3 protein. The repertoire has roughly 370,000 distinct CDR3 sequences, approximately 15% of them found once; the top ten carry around a fifth. Sequencing was done on a sample of PBMCs or a T cell subset sorted from them (not recorded which). The origin of the receptors is a man between 18 and 35 years old who had mild COVID-19 (a few samples of this study predate the infection). Cell type and time point are not known.

The genes are TRBV6-2 or TRBV6-3 and TRBJ2-7, with TRBD1 matching over 7 bases. Trimming took 0 bases from V and 3 from J; bases not matched to a gene: 5. Germline lookup yields CDR1 MNHEY and CDR2 SVGEGT. This CDR3 region has 15 residues. This CDR3 reads CASSYSVQGVYEQYF. CDR3 in DNA: TGTGCCAGCAGTTACTCGGTCCAGGGGGTCTACGAGCAGTACTTC.

This chain joins TRBV7-3 and TRBJ2-3; 8 bases fit TRBD2. This CDR3 is built from 18 residues. V lost 1 base to trimming and J lost 3 bases; unmatched junction nucleotides: 12. Germline CDR1 and CDR2: SGHTA and FQGTGA. The CDR3 DNA is TGTGCCAGCAGCTTAAGGCGGGGGGTCCTCGATCCGACAGATACGCAGTATTTT. Translation: CASSLRRGVLDPTDTQYF.

Remarks on this clonotype: The junction does not match germline at one end; this may be a read error. This rearrangement joins TRBV29-1 to TRBJ1-3; no reliable D call. This CDR3 contains 14 residues. Germline V lookup: CDR1 SQVTM, CDR2 ANQGSEA. DNA of the CDR3: TGCAGCGGACCCCCGGGGTACTCTGGAAACACCATATATTTC. Translated: CSGPPGYSGNTIYF.

The J gene is TRBJ1-1, the V gene TRBV12-3 or TRBV12-4; 7 bases agree with TRBD1. J gave up 8 bases and V 6 bases, and 12 bases lay outside the gene matches. The CDR3 has 14 residues. The CDR3 here is CASRPQGSGTEAFF. The CDR3 nucleotides read TGTGCCAGCAGACCACAGGGGAGCGGGACGGAAGCTTTCTTT.

The CDR3: CATLSYAGTEAFF. In DNA form, the CDR3 reads TGTGCCACCTTGTCATACGCCGGCACTGAAGCTTTCTTT. This sequence joins TRBV2 and TRBJ1-1; D is unclear. V shed 10 bases and J shed 4 bases, with 16 bases lying between them. There are 13 residues in the CDR3. Germline V gene data show CDR1 as SNHLY and CDR2 as FYNNEI.

The chain recombines TRBV6-1 with TRBJ1-2, with 8 bases fitting TRBD1. From germline, CDR1 is MNHNS and CDR2 SASEGT. The CDR3 length is 16 residues. The trim removed 0 bases at V and 4 bases at J, leaving 7 bases unmatched. The CDR3 region is CASSEAWTGRVYGYTF. The DNA of the CDR3 is TGTGCCAGCAGTGAAGCTTGGACAGGGCGGGTCTATGGCTACACCTTC.

This clonotype was counted many times. V and J are TRBV19 and TRBJ1-5; a possible D gene is TRBD1 (5 bases). There are 14 residues in the CDR3. CDR1 is LNHDA, CDR2 SQIVND, per germline (reference sequence). V dropped 4 bases and J dropped 9 bases, with 16 bases sitting between them. The CDR3 loop is CASSTGTAWGPQHF. The CDR3 DNA sequence: TGTGCCAGTAGTACCGGGACGGCGTGGGGGCCCCAGCATTTT.

This clonotype was observed a handful of times. The chain joins TRBV29-1 to TRBJ2-5, with 7 bases lining up with TRBD1. V lost 0 bases to trimming and J lost 5 bases; unmatched junction nucleotides: 0. The CDR3 has 12 amino acids. The germline V gene encodes CDR1 SQVTM and CDR2 ANQGSEA. This chain's CDR3 is CSVEDRGETQYF. The CDR3 DNA reads as TGCAGCGTTGAAGACAGGGGGGAGACCCAGTACTTC.

This clonotype turned up a few times. The rearrangement uses TRBV24-1 and TRBJ1-1; no clear D. Germline CDR1 KGHDR, CDR2 SFDVKD. CDR3 length equals 13 residues. V was pared by 6 bases and J by 5 bases, with 12 bases between. The CDR3: CATSPPGGTEAFF. The CDR3, as DNA: TGTGCCACCAGTCCGCCAGGTGGTACTGAAGCTTTCTTT.

This chain connects TRBV7-2 to TRBJ2-7; 7 bases match TRBD1. The CDR3 is 13 amino acids. CDR1 SGHTA and CDR2 FQGNSA come from the germline V gene. V lost 4 bases and J lost 6; bases outside the gene matches: 6. CDR3 DNA sequence: TGTGCCAGCAGCTCCACGACAGGGTTCGAGCAGTACGTC. Residues: CASSSTTGFEQYV.

This chain uses TRBV4-3 with TRBJ2-2; 9 bases line up with TRBD1. This CDR3 contains 15 residues. CDR1 and CDR2 from the germline V gene are LGHNA and YSLEER. The V segment lost 3 bases and the J segment 5 bases; nucleotides outside the gene matches: 4. This CDR3 reads CASSQDGQGTGELFF. CDR3 coding DNA: TGCGCCAGCAGCCAGGACGGACAGGGGACCGGGGAGCTGTTTTTT.

This clonotype was seen repeatedly, ten times or more. V gene TRBV4-1 combines with J gene TRBJ2-2; D remains unclear. Germline CDR1 is MGHRA and CDR2 is YSYEKL. The CDR3 runs 15 residues. The V gene lost 3 bases and the J gene lost 3 bases, with 11 bases spanning the gap. The CDR3 here is CASSHSKGDTGELFF. CDR3 DNA: TGCGCCAGCAGCCACAGCAAGGGTGACACCGGGGAGCTGTTTTTT.

The chain couples TRBV15 to TRBJ2-1; TRBD2 agrees at 13 bases. This CDR3 has 15 residues. The V gene's germline CDR1 is LNHNV and CDR2 YYDKDF (reference sequence). With 5 bases clipped from V and 4 bases from J, the junction kept 2 bases outside the gene matches. The CDR3, as DNA: TGTGCCACCAGCGGGACTAGCGGGACTTACAATGAGCAGTTCTTC. Its translation is CATSGTSGTYNEQFF.

The V call is TRBV9, the J call TRBJ2-2; tentative D call: TRBD1 (5 bases). The CDR3 runs to 14 residues. Trimming removed 1 base from V and 4 bases from J, with 8 bases in between. Germline CDR1 is SGDLS and CDR2 is YYNGEE. The chain's CDR3 is CASSVQGSTGELFF. The CDR3 coding sequence is TGTGCCAGCAGCGTACAGGGTAGCACCGGGGAGCTGTTTTTT. The variable domain in full, completed from reference TRBV9 and TRBJ2-2, reads DSGVTQTPKHLITATGQRVTLRCSPRSGDLSVYWYQQSLDQGLQFLIQYYNGEERAKGNILERFSAQQFPDLHSELNLSSLELGDSALYFCASSVQGSTGELFFGEGSRLTVL.

The rearrangement joins TRBV6-5 to TRBJ2-7; perhaps TRBD1 as D (5 bases). CDR1 is MNHEY, CDR2 SVGAGI, per germline. Trimming took off 0 bases at V and 5 bases at J, with 11 bases between the two ends. CDR3 length: 14 amino acids. The CDR3 is CASSYSGASDEQYF. CDR3 sequence (DNA): TGTGCCAGCAGTTACTCAGGGGCGTCTGACGAGCAGTACTTC.

This clonotype was found a few times. CDR3 in DNA: TGTGCCACCAGCAGAGGTGGGTCACTCTCCTACGAGCAGTACGTC. The encoded protein is CATSRGGSLSYEQYV. The rearrangement uses TRBV15 and TRBJ2-7; D gene ambiguous. Trimming removed 1 base at V and 0 bases at J, with 10 bases between. Germline lookup yields CDR1 LNHNV and CDR2 YYDKDF (reference sequence). The CDR3 length is 15 residues.

This chain uses TRBV5-1 with TRBJ1-2, with 7 bases lining up with TRBD1. V lost 0 bases, J lost 7 bases, and 6 bases stayed unmatched. The V gene's germline CDR1 is SGHRS and CDR2 YFSETQ. This CDR3 contains 14 residues. In nucleotides, the CDR3 is TGCGCCAGCAGCTTGGCCGAGGGGGCAGGTGGCTACACCTTC. It encodes CASSLAEGAGGYTF. Full variable domain (missing parts from reference TRBV5-1 and TRBJ1-2): KAGVTQTPRYLIKTRGQQVTLSCSPISGHRSVSWYQQTPGQGLQFLFEYFSETQRNKGNFPGRFSGRQFSNSRSEMNVSTLELGDSALYLCASSLAEGAGGYTFGSGTRLTVV.

The rearrangement links TRBV6-5 to TRBJ1-1, with no clear D. In germline, CDR1 is MNHEY, CDR2 SVGAGI. The CDR3 totals 13 residues. Trimming took 5 bases from V and 4 from J, leaving 11 bases between them. CDR3 in amino acids: CASSPSLATEAFF. In DNA form, the CDR3 reads TGTGCCAGCAGTCCCTCCCTGGCCACTGAAGCTTTCTTT.

This clonotype appeared a few times. The rearrangement uses TRBV12-3 or TRBV12-4 and TRBJ1-5; D possibly corresponds to TRBD1 (5 bases). The length of the CDR3 is 15 residues. Trimming stripped 6 bases from V and 4 bases from J, with 16 bases between. Here the CDR3 reads CASSPGMLGNQPQHF. CDR3 coding DNA: TGTGCCAGCAGCCCAGGGATGCTGGGAAATCAGCCCCAGCATTTT.

The chain joins TRBV12-3 or TRBV12-4 to TRBJ1-5, with 9 bases identical to TRBD1. CDR3 length: 15 residues. The J segment lost 4 bases and the V segment lost 6 bases, leaving 7 bases of the junction unmatched. Written as DNA, the CDR3 is TGTGCCAGCAGCCGGGGACAGGGCTTAAATCAGCCCCAGCATTTT. Its translation: CASSRGQGLNQPQHF.

This clonotype was picked up a small number of times. This sequence joins TRBV5-1 and TRBJ2-3; D is possibly TRBD2 (6 bases). The CDR3 is 15 residues long. Germline CDR1 reads SGHRS; CDR2 reads YFSETQ. V was clipped by 3 bases and J by 6 bases, with 17 bases between them. The CDR3 coding sequence is TGCGCCAGCAGCTCCCGGGGGTACACTGGGGATACGCAGTATTTT. As protein: CASSSRGYTGDTQYF.

This clonotype was picked up one time. This chain connects TRBV5-1 to TRBJ1-1; unclear D gene. The length of the CDR3 is 15 residues. The V end lost 7 bases, the J end lost 1 base, and 17 bases lay between the germline ends. Germline loops: CDR1 SGHRS, CDR2 YFSETQ. DNA of the CDR3: TGCGCCAGCTTAGACCCGGGAGCCGGGAACACTGAAGCTTTCTTT. Its protein product is CASLDPGAGNTEAFF.

V and J are TRBV6-1 and TRBJ2-7; the match to TRBD2 covers 8 bases. The CDR3 extends over 14 amino acids. V shed 6 bases, J shed 6 bases, and the junction held 10 bases outside the gene matches. Germline loops: CDR1 MNHNS, CDR2 SASEGT. The CDR3 here is CASRTGGATGEQYF. CDR3 coding DNA: TGTGCCAGCAGGACCGGGGGGGCGACAGGCGAGCAGTACTTC.

At least ten counts were recorded for this clonotype. V and J are TRBV7-2 and TRBJ1-1; D not certain. Germline values: CDR1 SGHTA, CDR2 FQGNSA. CDR3 length: 15 residues. With 1 base removed from V and 0 bases from J, the gap between germline ends came to 9 bases. CDR3 sequence: CASSLGGGMNTEAFF. CDR3 in DNA: TGTGCCAGCAGCTTAGGGGGAGGTATGAACACTGAAGCTTTCTTT. Full variable domain (missing parts from reference TRBV7-2 and TRBJ1-1): GAGVSQSPSNKVTEKGKDVELRCDPISGHTALYWYRQSLGQGLEFLIYFQGNSAPDKSGLPSDRFSAERTGGSVSTLTIQRTQQEDSAVYLCASSLGGGMNTEAFFGQGTRLTVV.

This chain joins TRBV2 and TRBJ2-3; D may be TRBD2 (6 bases). The CDR3 is 13 amino acids. Trimming pared 7 bases from V and 6 bases from J, leaving 14 bases between. Germline loops: CDR1 SNHLY, CDR2 FYNNEI. CDR3 loop: CASKPSGVDTQYF. The CDR3 DNA is TGTGCCAGCAAGCCCTCGGGGGTCGATACGCAGTATTTT.

The chain combines TRBV7-2 with TRBJ2-3; 8 bases line up with TRBD2. CDR1 and CDR2 (germline): SGHTA, FQGNSA. This CDR3 contains 15 residues. J was trimmed by 6 bases and V by 3 bases; bases with no gene match: 8. CDR3 loop: CASSFTGGVLDTQYF. The CDR3, as DNA: TGTGCCAGCAGCTTTACGGGGGGGGTACTGGATACGCAGTATTTT. The whole variable domain, remainder taken from reference TRBV7-2 and TRBJ2-3, is GAGVSQSPSNKVTEKGKDVELRCDPISGHTALYWYRQSLGQGLEFLIYFQGNSAPDKSGLPSDRFSAERTGGSVSTLTIQRTQQEDSAVYLCASSFTGGVLDTQYFGPGTRLTVL.